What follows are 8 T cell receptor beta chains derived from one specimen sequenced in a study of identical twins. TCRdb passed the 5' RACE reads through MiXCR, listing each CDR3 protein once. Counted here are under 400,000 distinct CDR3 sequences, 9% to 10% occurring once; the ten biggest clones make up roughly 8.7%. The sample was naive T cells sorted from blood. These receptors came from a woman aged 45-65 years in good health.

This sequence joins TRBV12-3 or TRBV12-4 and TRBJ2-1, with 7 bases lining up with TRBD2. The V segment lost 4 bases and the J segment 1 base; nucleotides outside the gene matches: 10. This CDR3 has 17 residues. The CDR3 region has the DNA TGTGCCAGCAGTTCCCTTAGTGGGAGGGTATCCTACAATGAGCAGTTCTTC. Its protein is CASSSLSGRVSYNEQFF.

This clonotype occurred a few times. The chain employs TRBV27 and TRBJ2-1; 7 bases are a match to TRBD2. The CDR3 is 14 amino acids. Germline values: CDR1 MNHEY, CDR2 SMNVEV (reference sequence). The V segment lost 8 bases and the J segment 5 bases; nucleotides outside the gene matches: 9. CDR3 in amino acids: CASHSAGANNEQFF. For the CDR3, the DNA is TGTGCCAGCCATTCGGCGGGAGCGAACAATGAGCAGTTCTTC.

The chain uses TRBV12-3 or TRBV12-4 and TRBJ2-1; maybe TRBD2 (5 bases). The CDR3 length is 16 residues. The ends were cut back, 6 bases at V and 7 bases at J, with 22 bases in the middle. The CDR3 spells CASRSVKWESVNEQFF. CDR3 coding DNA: TGTGCCAGCAGGTCGGTTAAGTGGGAGTCGGTTAATGAGCAGTTCTTC.

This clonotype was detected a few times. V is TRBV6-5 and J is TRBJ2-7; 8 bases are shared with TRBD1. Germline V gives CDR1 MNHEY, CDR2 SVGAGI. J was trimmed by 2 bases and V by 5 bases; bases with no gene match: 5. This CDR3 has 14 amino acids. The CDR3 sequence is CASSTGQGAYEQYV. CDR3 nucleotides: TGTGCCAGCAGTACCGGACAGGGTGCCTACGAGCAGTACGTC.

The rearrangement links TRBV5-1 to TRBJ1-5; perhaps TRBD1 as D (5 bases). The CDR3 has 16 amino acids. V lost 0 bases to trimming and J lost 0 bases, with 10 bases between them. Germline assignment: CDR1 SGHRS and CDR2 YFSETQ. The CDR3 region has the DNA TGCGCCAGCAGCTTGGAGGCAGGGAATAGCAATCAGCCCCAGCATTTT. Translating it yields CASSLEAGNSNQPQHF.

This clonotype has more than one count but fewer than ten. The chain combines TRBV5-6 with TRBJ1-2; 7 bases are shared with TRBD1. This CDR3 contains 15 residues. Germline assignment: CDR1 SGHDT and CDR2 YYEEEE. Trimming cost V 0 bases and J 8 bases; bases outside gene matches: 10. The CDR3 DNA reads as TGTGCCAGCAGCTTGGCCAGGGGGATTCTTCTCGGCTACACCTTC. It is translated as CASSLARGILLGYTF.

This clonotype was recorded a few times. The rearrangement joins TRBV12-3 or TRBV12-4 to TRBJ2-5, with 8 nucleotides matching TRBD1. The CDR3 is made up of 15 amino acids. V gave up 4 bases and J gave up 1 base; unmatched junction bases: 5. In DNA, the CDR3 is TGTGCCAGCAGTTCCGGGACAGGCCCCCAAGAGACCCAGTACTTC. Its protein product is CASSSGTGPQETQYF.

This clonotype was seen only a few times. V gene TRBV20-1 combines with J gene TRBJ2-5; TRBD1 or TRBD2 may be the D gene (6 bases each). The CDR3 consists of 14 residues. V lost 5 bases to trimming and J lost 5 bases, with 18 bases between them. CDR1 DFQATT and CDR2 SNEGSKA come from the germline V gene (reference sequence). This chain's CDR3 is CSAYRGEGGETQYF. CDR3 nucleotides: TGCAGTGCTTATCGGGGCGAAGGGGGGGAGACCCAGTACTTC.